This T cell receptor (beta chain) was profiled in a study of blood T cell repertoires in COVID-19. About the research overall: The United States, Italy and Spain provided the acute and convalescent COVID-19 samples. PBMCs, B-cell-depleted T cells, or T cells provided the cDNA or gDNA that made up the material.

How the authors handled the data: Using reference gene primer amplification, nucleated cell counts were estimated. The method was immunoSEQ multiplex PCR; TCRdb's version includes in-frame clones alone and lacks a portion of them. V and J calls and clone size come straight from that table; D and trimming were deduced from the DNA. Of some 210,000 clones listed, about 85% are singletons. Input material: peripheral blood. The receptor was isolated from a human donor in a cohort sampled during active COVID-19.

CDR3 sequence (DNA): TGTGCCAGCAGCCGGAACAGGGGTCCCTACAATGAGCAGTTCTTC. Its protein product is CASSRNRGPYNEQFF. V usage is TRBV4-2 and J usage is TRBJ2-1; TRBD1 aligns across 7 bases. This CDR3 has 15 residues. CDR1 and CDR2 from the germline V gene are LGHNA and YNFKEQ. V lost 4 bases, J lost 2 bases, and 5 bases stayed unmatched.